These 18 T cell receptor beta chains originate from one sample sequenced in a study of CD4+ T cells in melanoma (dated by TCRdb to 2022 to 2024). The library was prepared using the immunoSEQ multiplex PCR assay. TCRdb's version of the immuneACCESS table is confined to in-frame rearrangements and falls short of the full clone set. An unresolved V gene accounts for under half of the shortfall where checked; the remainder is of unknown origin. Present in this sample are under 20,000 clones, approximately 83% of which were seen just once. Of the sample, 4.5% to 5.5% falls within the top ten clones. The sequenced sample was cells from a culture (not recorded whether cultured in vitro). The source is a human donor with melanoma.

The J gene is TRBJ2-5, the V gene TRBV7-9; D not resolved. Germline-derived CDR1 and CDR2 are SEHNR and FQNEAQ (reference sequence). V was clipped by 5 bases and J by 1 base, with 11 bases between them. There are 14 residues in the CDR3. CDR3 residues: CASSKGTTQETQYF. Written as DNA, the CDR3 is TGTGCCAGCAGCAAGGGTACCACCCAAGAGACCCAGTACTTC.

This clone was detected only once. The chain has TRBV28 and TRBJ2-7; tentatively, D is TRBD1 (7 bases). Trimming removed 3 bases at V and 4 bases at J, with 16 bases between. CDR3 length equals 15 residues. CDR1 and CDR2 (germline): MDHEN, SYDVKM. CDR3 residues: CASSFGGGGQYEQYF. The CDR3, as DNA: TGTGCCAGCAGTTTCGGAGGGGGCGGTCAGTACGAGCAGTACTTC. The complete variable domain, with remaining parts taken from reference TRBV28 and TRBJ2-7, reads DVKVTQSSRYLVKRTGEKVFLECVQDMDHENMFWYRQDPGLGLRLIYFSYDVKMKEKGDIPEGYSVSREKKERFSLILESASTNQTSMYLCASSFGGGGQYEQYFGPGTRLTVT.

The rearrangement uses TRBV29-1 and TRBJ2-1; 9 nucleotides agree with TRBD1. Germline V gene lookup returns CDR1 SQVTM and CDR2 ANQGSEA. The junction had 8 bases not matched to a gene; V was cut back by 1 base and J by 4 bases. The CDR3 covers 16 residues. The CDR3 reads CSVEGVGDRAYNEQFF. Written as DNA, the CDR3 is TGCAGCGTTGAAGGGGTAGGGGACAGGGCTTACAATGAGCAGTTCTTC.

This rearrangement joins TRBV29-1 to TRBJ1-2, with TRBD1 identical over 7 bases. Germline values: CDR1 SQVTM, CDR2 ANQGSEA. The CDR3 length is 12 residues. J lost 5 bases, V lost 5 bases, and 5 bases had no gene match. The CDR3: CSVSGTAYGYTF. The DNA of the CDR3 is TGCAGCGTTTCCGGGACAGCGTATGGCTACACCTTC.

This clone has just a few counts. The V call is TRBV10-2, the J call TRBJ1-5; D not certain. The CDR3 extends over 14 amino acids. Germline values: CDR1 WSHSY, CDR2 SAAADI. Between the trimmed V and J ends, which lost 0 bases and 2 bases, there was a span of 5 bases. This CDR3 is CASSESDGNQPQHF. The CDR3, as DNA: TGCGCCAGCAGTGAGTCTGACGGCAATCAGCCCCAGCATTTT.

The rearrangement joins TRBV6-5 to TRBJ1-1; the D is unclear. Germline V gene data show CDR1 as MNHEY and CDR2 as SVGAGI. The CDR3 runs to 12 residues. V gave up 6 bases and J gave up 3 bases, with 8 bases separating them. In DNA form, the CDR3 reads TGTGCCAGCAGGGCCGGGGACACTGAAGCTTTCTTT. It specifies CASRAGDTEAFF.

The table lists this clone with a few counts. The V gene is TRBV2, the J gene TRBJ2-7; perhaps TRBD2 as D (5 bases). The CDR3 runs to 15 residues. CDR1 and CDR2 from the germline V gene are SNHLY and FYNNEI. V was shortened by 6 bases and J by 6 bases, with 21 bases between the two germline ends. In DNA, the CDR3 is TGTGCCAGCAGCGATACAACAGCGGCCGCGGCCGAGCAGTACTTC. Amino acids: CASSDTTAAAAEQYF.

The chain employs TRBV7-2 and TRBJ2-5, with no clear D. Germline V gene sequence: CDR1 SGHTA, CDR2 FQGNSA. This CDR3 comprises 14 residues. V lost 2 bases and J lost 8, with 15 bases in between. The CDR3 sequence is CASSLFGLWGTQYF. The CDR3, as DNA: TGTGCCAGCAGCTTATTCGGCCTGTGGGGAACCCAGTACTTC.

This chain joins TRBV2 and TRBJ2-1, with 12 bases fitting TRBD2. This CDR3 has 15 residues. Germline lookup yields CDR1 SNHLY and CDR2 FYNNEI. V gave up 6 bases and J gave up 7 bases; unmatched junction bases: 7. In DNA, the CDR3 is TGTGCCAGCAGATCCGGGACTAGCGGGTCAAATGAGCAGTTCTTC. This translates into CASRSGTSGSNEQFF.

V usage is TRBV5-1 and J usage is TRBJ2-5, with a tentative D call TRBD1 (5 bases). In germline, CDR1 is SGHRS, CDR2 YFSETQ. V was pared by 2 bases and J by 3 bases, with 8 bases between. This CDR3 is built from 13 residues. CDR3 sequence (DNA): TGCGCCAGCAGCTTCCAGGGTGAAGAGACCCAGTACTTC. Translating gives CASSFQGEETQYF.

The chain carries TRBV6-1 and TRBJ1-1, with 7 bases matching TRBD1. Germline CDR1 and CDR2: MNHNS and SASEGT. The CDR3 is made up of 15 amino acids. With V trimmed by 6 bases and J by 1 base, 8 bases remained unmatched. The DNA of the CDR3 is TGTGCCAGCAGCCTCTTCGGACAGGCGAACACTGAAGCTTTCTTT. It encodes CASSLFGQANTEAFF.

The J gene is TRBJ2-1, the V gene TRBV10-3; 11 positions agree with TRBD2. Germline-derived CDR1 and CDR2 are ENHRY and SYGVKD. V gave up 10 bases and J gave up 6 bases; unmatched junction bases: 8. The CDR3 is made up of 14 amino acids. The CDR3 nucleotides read TGTGCCAGCAGATCCGGGACTAGCGGCAATGAGCAGTTCTTC. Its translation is CASRSGTSGNEQFF.

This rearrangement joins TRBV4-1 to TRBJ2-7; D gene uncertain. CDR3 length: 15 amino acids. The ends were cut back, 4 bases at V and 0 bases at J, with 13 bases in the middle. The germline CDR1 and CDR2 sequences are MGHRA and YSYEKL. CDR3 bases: TGCGCCAGCAGCCCGGCTTTGAGTAGCTCCTACGAGCAGTACTTC. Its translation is CASSPALSSSYEQYF.

CDR3 residues: CASRGGGSRSYEQYF. CDR3 nucleotides: TGTGCCAGCAGGGGAGGAGGGTCCCGGTCCTACGAGCAGTACTTC. The V and J genes are TRBV6-4 and TRBJ2-7, with a tentative D call TRBD2 (6 bases). The CDR3 length is 15 residues. V was clipped by 6 bases and J by 1 base, with 16 bases between them. Germline V gene sequence: CDR1 MRHNA, CDR2 SNTAGT.

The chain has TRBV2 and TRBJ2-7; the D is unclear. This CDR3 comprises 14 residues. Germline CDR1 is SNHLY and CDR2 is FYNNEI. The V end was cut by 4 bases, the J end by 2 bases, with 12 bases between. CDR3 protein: CASSVGEFPYEQYF. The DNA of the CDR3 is TGTGCCAGCAGTGTAGGAGAGTTTCCCTACGAGCAGTACTTC. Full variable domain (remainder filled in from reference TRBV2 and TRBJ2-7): EPEVTQTPSHQVTQMGQEVILRCVPISNHLYFYWYRQILGQKVEFLVSFYNNEISEKSEIFDDQFSVERPDGSNFTLKIRSTKLEDSAMYFCASSVGEFPYEQYFGPGTRLTVT.

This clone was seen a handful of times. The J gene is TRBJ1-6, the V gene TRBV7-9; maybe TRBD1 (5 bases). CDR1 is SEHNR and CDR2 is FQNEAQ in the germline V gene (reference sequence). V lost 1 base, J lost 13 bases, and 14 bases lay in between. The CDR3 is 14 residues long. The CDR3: CASSLGDGAHPLHF. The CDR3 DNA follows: TGTGCCAGCAGCTTAGGGGACGGAGCTCATCCCCTCCACTTT.

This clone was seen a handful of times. The CDR3 protein is CASSLTASLVETQYF. The CDR3 DNA reads as TGTGCCAGCAGCTTAACGGCTAGCTTGGTAGAGACCCAGTACTTC. This chain connects TRBV7-3 to TRBJ2-5, with D perhaps TRBD2 (5 bases). The V gene's germline CDR1 is SGHTA and CDR2 FQGTGA. The CDR3 extends over 15 amino acids. Trimming removed 0 bases from V and 4 bases from J, with 12 bases in between.

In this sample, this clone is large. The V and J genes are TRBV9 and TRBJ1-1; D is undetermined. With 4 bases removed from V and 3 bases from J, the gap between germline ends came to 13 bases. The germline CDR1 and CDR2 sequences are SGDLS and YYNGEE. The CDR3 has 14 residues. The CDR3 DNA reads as TGTGCCAGCAGCTCGCAAGTGAGCCACACTGAAGCTTTCTTT. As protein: CASSSQVSHTEAFF. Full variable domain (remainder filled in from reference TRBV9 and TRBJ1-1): DSGVTQTPKHLITATGQRVTLRCSPRSGDLSVYWYQQSLDQGLQFLIQYYNGEERAKGNILERFSAQQFPDLHSELNLSSLELGDSALYFCASSSQVSHTEAFFGQGTRLTVV.